The T cell receptor (beta chain) under discussion was sequenced for a study of Graves' ophthalmopathy and Graves' hyperthyroidism. The ends lost 2 bases at V and 4 bases at J; junction bases unmatched: 5. CDR1 LNHDA and CDR2 SQIVND come from the germline V gene (reference sequence). The CDR3 consists of 15 residues. Investigators amplified TCR beta CDR3 regions from RNA transcripts. Following a first-round RT-PCR that used HTBI primers, a second-round multiplex PCR was carried out. TCRdb reprocessed the multiplex PCR reads with MiXCR, giving one entry per CDR3 protein. The data show hundreds of thousands of distinct CDR3 sequences, about a fifth seen once. This clonotype has at least ten counts.

The TCR comes from a woman between 18 and 29 years old with stable Graves' hyperthyroidism. Some clones in this sample may be carry-over from other donors' samples. The chain combines TRBV19 with TRBJ1-1, with 9 bases matching TRBD1. Sequences were obtained from peripheral blood. CDR3 loop: CASSINRGLFTEAFF. The CDR3 nucleotides are TGTGCCAGTAGTATAAACAGGGGGCTCTTCACTGAAGCTTTCTTT.